One and the same sample provided the 25 T cell receptor beta chains below, sequenced in a study of Graves' ophthalmopathy and Graves' hyperthyroidism. RNA transcripts provided the template for amplifying TCR beta CDR3 regions. Second-round multiplex PCR came after first-round RT-PCR with HTBI primers. TCRdb analysed the multiplex PCR reads with MiXCR anew, one entry per CDR3 protein. Found here are roughly 300,000 distinct CDR3 sequences, about 17% of them singletons; the top ten hold around 12%. The sample consisted of peripheral blood. Source of these receptors: an adult man with Graves' ophthalmopathy.

This clonotype was counted at least ten times. The chain carries TRBV2 and TRBJ2-5; D uncertain. The CDR3 contains 13 residues. V gave up 4 bases and J gave up 2 bases, with 8 bases separating them. The germline gives CDR1 SNHLY, CDR2 FYNNEI. The CDR3 loop is CASSAQIQETQYF. The CDR3 nucleotides are TGTGCCAGCAGTGCCCAGATACAAGAGACCCAGTACTTC.

This clonotype was detected ten times or more. The CDR3 reads CASSVDWTVNYGYTF. CDR3 DNA: TGTGCCAGCAGCGTAGACTGGACAGTTAACTATGGCTACACCTTC. V is TRBV7-9 and J is TRBJ1-2; a weak D match, TRBD1 (6 bases). The CDR3 consists of 15 residues. Trimming stripped 5 bases from V and 1 base from J, with 14 bases between. From germline, CDR1 is SEHNR and CDR2 FQNEAQ (reference sequence).

This clonotype appeared many times. The CDR3 spells CASSPYLGTLYGYTF. CDR3 nucleotide sequence: TGTGCCAGTAGTCCGTACCTCGGGACATTATATGGCTACACCTTC. This chain links TRBV19 with TRBJ1-2; D might be TRBD1 (6 bases). The CDR3 extends over 15 amino acids. V lost 5 bases and J 5 bases, leaving 18 bases between the germline ends. The germline V gene has CDR1 LNHDA and CDR2 SQIVND (reference sequence).

Ten or more counts support this clonotype. The V call is TRBV12-3 or TRBV12-4, the J call TRBJ2-2, with TRBD1 matching 9 bases. This CDR3 spans 14 amino acids. V lost 7 bases, J lost 8 bases, and 8 bases stayed unmatched. The CDR3: CASNTQGARGELFF. CDR3 DNA sequence: TGTGCCAGCAACACACAGGGGGCGAGGGGGGAGCTGTTTTTT.

This clonotype came up many times. The chain recombines TRBV18 with TRBJ2-7, with D possibly being TRBD2 (6 bases). V was cut by 8 bases and J by 4 bases, with 12 bases left in between. The CDR3 totals 12 residues. Germline CDR1 is KGHSH and CDR2 is LQKENI. CDR3 residues: CASSPAGYEQYF. The CDR3 DNA follows: TGTGCCAGCAGCCCTGCGGGATACGAGCAGTACTTC.

This clonotype was counted ten times or more. The J gene is TRBJ1-1, the V gene TRBV7-9; maybe TRBD1 (5 bases). The CDR3 has 16 amino acids. The V gene lost 5 bases and the J gene lost 5 bases, with 21 bases spanning the gap. Germline V CDR1 and CDR2: SEHNR, FQNEAQ (reference sequence). The CDR3 spells CASSLGTSLGKTEAFF. CDR3 DNA: TGTGCCAGCAGCCTAGGGACGTCCTTGGGGAAAACTGAAGCTTTCTTT.

This clonotype has a count of ten or more. The J gene is TRBJ1-1, the V gene TRBV11-2; D gene uncertain. Germline loops: CDR1 SGHAT, CDR2 FQNNGV. V was clipped by 5 bases and J by 1 base, with 11 bases between them. CDR3 length: 14 residues. CDR3 sequence: CASSKRTANTEAFF. CDR3 sequence (DNA): TGTGCCAGCAGCAAGAGGACGGCGAACACTGAAGCTTTCTTT. Together with reference TRBV11-2 and TRBJ1-1, the CDR3 gives the full variable domain: EAGVAQSPRYKIIEKRQSVAFWCNPISGHATLYWYQQILGQGPKLLIQFQNNGVVDDSQLPKDRFSAERLKGVDSTLKIQPAKLEDSAVYLCASSKRTANTEAFFGQGTRLTVV.

In its sample, this clonotype was seen many times. The rearrangement uses TRBV28 and TRBJ1-3, with unresolved D. The germline V gene encodes CDR1 MDHEN and CDR2 SYDVKM. CDR3 length: 16 residues. Trimming cost V 6 bases and J 0 bases, with 15 bases left between them. The CDR3 DNA sequence: TGTGCCAGCAGCGGCGAGACGTCTTACTCTGGAAACACCATATATTTT. The encoded protein is CASSGETSYSGNTIYF.

There are a few counts of this clonotype. The rearrangement uses TRBV6-1 and TRBJ1-1, with D possibly TRBD1 on 5 matching bases. V lost 2 bases to trimming and J lost 4 bases, with 11 bases between them. Germline V lookup: CDR1 MNHNS, CDR2 SASEGT. This CDR3 region has 14 residues. Here the CDR3 reads CASSELGVGTEAFF. The CDR3 nucleotides read TGTGCCAGCAGTGAACTAGGGGTGGGCACTGAAGCTTTCTTT.

This clonotype was seen many times. The chain couples TRBV20-1 to TRBJ2-5; the D gene is possibly TRBD2 (6 bases). Germline V CDR1 and CDR2: DFQATT, SNEGSKA (reference sequence). This CDR3 contains 13 residues. The ends were cut back, 5 bases at V and 2 bases at J, with 12 bases in the middle. CDR3 bases: TGCAGTGCTCCAGCAGGGAGGCAAGAGACCCAGTACTTC. It encodes CSAPAGRQETQYF.

This clonotype has ten or more counts. The DNA for the CDR3 is TGCAGTGCTAGTAGAGCCGGGGAGCTGTTTTTT. This encodes CSASRAGELFF. The gene calls are TRBV20-1 and TRBJ2-2, with D unresolved. The CDR3 contains 11 residues. Per germline, CDR1 DFQATT and CDR2 SNEGSKA (reference sequence). V shed 3 bases and J shed 6 bases, with 5 bases lying between them.

There are many counts of this clonotype. This chain joins TRBV9 and TRBJ1-1, with 7 bases matching TRBD1. Looked up from germline, CDR1 is SGDLS and CDR2 is YYNGEE. V lost 3 bases and J lost 2; bases outside the gene matches: 7. CDR3 length: 15 amino acids. CDR3 nucleotide sequence: TGTGCCAGCAGCGGCCCAGGGGGGGCCAACACTGAAGCTTTCTTT. It encodes CASSGPGGANTEAFF.

This clonotype occurred many times. The J gene is TRBJ1-1, the V gene TRBV20-1; 9 bases are shared with TRBD1. There are 15 residues in the CDR3. Unmatched junction bases numbered 5, after V lost 3 bases and J lost 0 bases. Germline V gives CDR1 DFQATT, CDR2 SNEGSKA (reference sequence). CDR3 in DNA: TGCAGTGCTAGTAACAGGGGGCGGATGAACACTGAAGCTTTCTTT. This sequence encodes CSASNRGRMNTEAFF.

The genes are TRBV6-5 and TRBJ2-5; D perhaps matches TRBD2 (5 bases). The germline gives CDR1 MNHEY, CDR2 SVGAGI. The CDR3 contains 15 residues. V shed 6 bases and J shed 5 bases, with 19 bases lying between them. CDR3 sequence reads: CASSYGLARRETQYF. The CDR3 nucleotides are TGTGCCAGCAGCTACGGACTTGCTCGAAGGGAGACCCAGTACTTC.

This clonotype was counted many times. The chain carries TRBV11-2 and TRBJ1-6; D remains unclear. The germline V gene has CDR1 SGHAT and CDR2 FQNNGV. This CDR3 is 15 amino acids long. V was clipped by 4 bases and J by 2 bases, with 9 bases between them. CDR3 protein: CASSSPMAYNSPLHF. The CDR3 coding sequence is TGTGCCAGCAGCTCACCTATGGCCTATAATTCACCCCTCCACTTT.

The chain recombines TRBV7-2 with TRBJ1-1, with D possibly TRBD1 on 5 matching bases. Germline lookup yields CDR1 SGHTA and CDR2 FQGNSA. Between the trimmed V and J ends, which lost 5 bases and 3 bases, there was a span of 10 bases. The CDR3 extends over 13 amino acids. The CDR3 protein is CASSPGFYTEAFF. The CDR3 DNA reads TGTGCCAGCAGCCCAGGGTTTTACACTGAAGCTTTCTTT. Based on the CDR3 plus reference TRBV7-2 and TRBJ1-1, the full variable domain is GAGVSQSPSNKVTEKGKDVELRCDPISGHTALYWYRQSLGQGLEFLIYFQGNSAPDKSGLPSDRFSAERTGGSVSTLTIQRTQQEDSAVYLCASSPGFYTEAFFGQGTRLTVV.

Many counts were recorded for this clonotype. V is TRBV5-1 and J is TRBJ2-5; 10 nucleotides align to TRBD2. CDR3 size: 15 residues. Germline lookup yields CDR1 SGHRS and CDR2 YFSETQ. Unmatched junction bases numbered 5, after V lost 4 bases and J lost 2 bases. CDR3 coding DNA: TGCGCCAGCAGCGAAACTAGCGGGGAGCAAGAGACCCAGTACTTC. It codes for CASSETSGEQETQYF.

Many counts were recorded for this clonotype. The chain uses TRBV11-2 and TRBJ1-2; 8 bases line up with TRBD1. Per germline, CDR1 SGHAT and CDR2 FQNNGV. V lost 3 bases, J lost 3 bases, and 6 bases stayed unmatched. The CDR3 spans 15 residues. The CDR3 spells CASSFLPGGDYGYTF. The CDR3 DNA reads TGTGCCAGCAGCTTTCTTCCAGGGGGCGACTATGGCTACACCTTC.

This clonotype has more than one count but fewer than ten. The V gene is TRBV6-5, the J gene TRBJ1-2; a possible D gene is TRBD1 (5 bases). Trimming took off 0 bases at V and 7 bases at J, with 15 bases between the two ends. CDR3 length equals 15 residues. Germline V gives CDR1 MNHEY, CDR2 SVGAGI. DNA for the CDR3: TGTGCCAGCAGTTACTCGAGGGCCAATCAGGGTGGCTACACCTTC. Residues: CASSYSRANQGGYTF.

This rearrangement joins TRBV11-2 to TRBJ2-7; tentatively, D is TRBD1 (6 bases). In germline, CDR1 is SGHAT, CDR2 FQNNGV. Trimming removed 3 bases from V and 3 bases from J, with 12 bases in between. The CDR3 is 14 residues long. CDR3: CASSFVQGSYEQYF. The CDR3, as DNA: TGTGCCAGCAGCTTCGTGCAGGGGAGCTACGAGCAGTACTTC.

Remarks on this clonotype: A much larger clone differs by one base, so this may be a read error. The CDR3 loop reads CAISESGTANSPRHF. The CDR3, as DNA: TGTGCCATCAGTGAGTCGGGGACAGCGAATTCACCCCGCCACTTT. J is TRBJ1-6 and V is TRBV10-3; 7 nucleotides agree with TRBD1. The CDR3 has 15 amino acids. The germline gives CDR1 ENHRY, CDR2 SYGVKD.

This clonotype was found many times. V usage is TRBV30 and J usage is TRBJ1-5; D might be TRBD1 (6 bases). This CDR3 is built from 15 residues. The V gene's germline CDR1 is GTSNPN and CDR2 SVGIG (reference sequence). V was trimmed by 3 bases and J by 0 bases, leaving 12 bases between them. The chain's CDR3 is CAWSRAGDSNQPQHF. CDR3 nucleotides: TGTGCCTGGAGCCGGGCAGGGGATAGCAATCAGCCCCAGCATTTT.

This clonotype was observed many times. The chain combines TRBV7-9 with TRBJ1-1; no clear D. Trimming stripped 2 bases from V and 1 base from J, with 8 bases between. The CDR3 is made up of 14 amino acids. Germline V gives CDR1 SEHNR, CDR2 FQNEAQ (reference sequence). In nucleotides, the CDR3 is TGTGCCAGCAGCTTAAGTACCTGGAACACTGAAGCTTTCTTT. Translated, it gives CASSLSTWNTEAFF.

This clonotype was detected many times. The gene calls are TRBV6-5 and TRBJ2-7; the D call may be TRBD1 or TRBD2 (5 bases each). Trimming took off 6 bases at V and 5 bases at J, with 17 bases between the two ends. CDR1 MNHEY and CDR2 SVGAGI come from the germline V gene. The CDR3 has 14 amino acids. The CDR3 loop reads CASRSGIRGDEQYF. The CDR3 nucleotides read TGTGCCAGCAGGTCCGGGATCCGAGGGGACGAGCAGTACTTC.

There are many counts of this clonotype. The V and J genes are TRBV12-3 or TRBV12-4 and TRBJ1-5; D gene unclear. V lost 6 bases to trimming and J lost 1 base, with 7 bases between them. The CDR3 consists of 13 residues. The DNA for the CDR3 is TGTGCCAGCAGCCGTGAGAGCAATCAGCCCCAGCATTTT. Translating it yields CASSRESNQPQHF.